The clone carrying this T cell receptor (beta chain) has ten or more counts. MiXCR was run by TCRdb on the 5' RACE reads, yielding one entry per CDR3 protein. This table has about 89,000 distinct CDR3 sequences, approximately 2.8% appearing once. From germline, CDR1 is SEHNR and CDR2 FQNEAQ (reference sequence). CDR3 size: 15 residues. Unmatched junction bases numbered 0, after V lost 1 base and J lost 3 bases. This sample was included in a study of neurological immune-mediated disorders. Sequencing input: PBMCs. The clonotype originates from a woman under 40 with multiple sclerosis. This sequence joins TRBV7-9 and TRBJ2-2, with 9 nucleotides matching TRBD1. The CDR3 loop is CASSLGDRDTGELFF. CDR3 DNA sequence: TGTGCCAGCAGCTTAGGGGACAGGGACACCGGGGAGCTGTTTTTT.